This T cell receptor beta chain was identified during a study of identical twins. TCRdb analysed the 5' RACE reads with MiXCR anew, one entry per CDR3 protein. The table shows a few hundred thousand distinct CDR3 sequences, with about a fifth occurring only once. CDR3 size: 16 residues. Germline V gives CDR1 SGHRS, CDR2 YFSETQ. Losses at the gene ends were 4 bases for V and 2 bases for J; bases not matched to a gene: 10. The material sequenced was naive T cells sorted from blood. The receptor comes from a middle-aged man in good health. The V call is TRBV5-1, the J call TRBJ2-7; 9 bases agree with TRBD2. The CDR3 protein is CASSRRSGGNPYEQYF. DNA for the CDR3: TGCGCCAGCAGCCGTCGTAGCGGGGGTAACCCCTACGAGCAGTACTTC.